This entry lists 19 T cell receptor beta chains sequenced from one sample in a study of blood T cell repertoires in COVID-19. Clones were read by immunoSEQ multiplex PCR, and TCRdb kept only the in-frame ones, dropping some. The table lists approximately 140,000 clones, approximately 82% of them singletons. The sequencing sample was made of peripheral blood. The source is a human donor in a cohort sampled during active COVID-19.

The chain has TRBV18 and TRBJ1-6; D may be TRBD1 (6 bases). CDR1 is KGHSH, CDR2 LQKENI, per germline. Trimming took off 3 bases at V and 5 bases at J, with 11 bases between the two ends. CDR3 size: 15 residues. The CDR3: CASSPGGQDNSPLHF. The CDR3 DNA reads TGTGCCAGCTCACCCGGGGGGCAAGATAATTCACCCCTCCACTTT.

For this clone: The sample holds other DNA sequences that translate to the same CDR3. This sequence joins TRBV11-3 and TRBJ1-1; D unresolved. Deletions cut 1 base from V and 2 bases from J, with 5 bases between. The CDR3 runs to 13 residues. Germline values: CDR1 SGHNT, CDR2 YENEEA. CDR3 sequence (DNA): TGTGCCAGCAGCTTAGGGGCAAACACTGAAGCTTTCTTT. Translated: CASSLGANTEAFF.

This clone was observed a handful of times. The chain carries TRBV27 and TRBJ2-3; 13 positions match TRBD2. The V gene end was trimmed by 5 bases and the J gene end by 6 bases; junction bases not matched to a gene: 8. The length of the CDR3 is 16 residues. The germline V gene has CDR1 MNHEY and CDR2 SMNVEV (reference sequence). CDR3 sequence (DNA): TGTGCCAGCAGTGGGGCCCGGACTAGCGGGAGCGATACGCAGTATTTT. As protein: CASSGARTSGSDTQYF.

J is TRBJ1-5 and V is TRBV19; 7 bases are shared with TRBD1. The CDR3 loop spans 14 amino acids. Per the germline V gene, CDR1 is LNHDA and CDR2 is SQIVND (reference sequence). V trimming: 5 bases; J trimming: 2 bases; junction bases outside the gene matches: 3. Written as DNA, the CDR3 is TGTGCCAGTAGTGAAACAGGGGGCAATCAGCCCCAGCATTTT. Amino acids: CASSETGGNQPQHF.

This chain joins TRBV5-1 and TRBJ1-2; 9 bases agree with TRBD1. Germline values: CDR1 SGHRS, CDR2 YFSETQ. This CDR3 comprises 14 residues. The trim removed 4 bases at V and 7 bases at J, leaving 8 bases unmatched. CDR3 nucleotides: TGCGCCAGCAGCCAACCGGGACAGGGTGGTGGCTACACCTTC. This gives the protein CASSQPGQGGGYTF.

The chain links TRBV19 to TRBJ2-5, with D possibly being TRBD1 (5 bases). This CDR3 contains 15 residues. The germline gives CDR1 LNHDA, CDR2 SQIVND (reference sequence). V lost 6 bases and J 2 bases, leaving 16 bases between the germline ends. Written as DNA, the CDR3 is TGTGCCAGTAGCACTTCAGGGTCGAGACAAGAGACCCAGTACTTC. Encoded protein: CASSTSGSRQETQYF.

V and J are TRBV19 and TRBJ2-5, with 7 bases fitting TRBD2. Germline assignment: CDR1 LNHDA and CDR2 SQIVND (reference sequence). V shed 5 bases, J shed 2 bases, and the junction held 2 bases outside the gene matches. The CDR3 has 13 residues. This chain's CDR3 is CASSFGGQETQYF. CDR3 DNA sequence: TGTGCCAGTAGTTTCGGGGGGCAAGAGACCCAGTACTTC. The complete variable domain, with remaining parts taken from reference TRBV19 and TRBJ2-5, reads DGGITQSPKYLFRKEGQNVTLSCEQNLNHDAMYWYRQDPGQGLRLIYYSQIVNDFQKGDIAEGYSVSREKKESFPLTVTSAQKNPTAFYLCASSFGGQETQYFGPGTRLLVL.

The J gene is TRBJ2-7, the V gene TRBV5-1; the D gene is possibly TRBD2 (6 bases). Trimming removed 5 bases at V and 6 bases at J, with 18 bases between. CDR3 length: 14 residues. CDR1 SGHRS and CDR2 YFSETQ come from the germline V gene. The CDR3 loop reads CASSVGTSPAEQYF. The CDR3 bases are TGCGCCAGCAGTGTCGGGACTTCCCCCGCCGAGCAGTACTTC.

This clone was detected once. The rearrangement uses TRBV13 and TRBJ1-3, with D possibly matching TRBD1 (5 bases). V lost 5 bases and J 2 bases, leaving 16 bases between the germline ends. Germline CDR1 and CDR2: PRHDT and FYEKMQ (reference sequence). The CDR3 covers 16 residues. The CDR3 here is CASSPGTGVAGNTIYF. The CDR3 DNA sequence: TGTGCCAGCAGCCCGGGGACTGGGGTGGCTGGAAACACCATATATTTT.

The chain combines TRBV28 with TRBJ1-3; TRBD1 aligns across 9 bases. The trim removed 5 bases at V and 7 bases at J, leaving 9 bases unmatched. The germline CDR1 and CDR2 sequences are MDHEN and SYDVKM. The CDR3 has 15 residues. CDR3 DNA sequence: TGTGCCAGCAGTCTATCACAGGGGGCTAGGAACACCATATATTTT. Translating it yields CASSLSQGARNTIYF. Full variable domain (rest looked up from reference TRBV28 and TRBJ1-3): DVKVTQSSRYLVKRTGEKVFLECVQDMDHENMFWYRQDPGLGLRLIYFSYDVKMKEKGDIPEGYSVSREKKERFSLILESASTNQTSMYLCASSLSQGARNTIYFGEGSWLTVV.

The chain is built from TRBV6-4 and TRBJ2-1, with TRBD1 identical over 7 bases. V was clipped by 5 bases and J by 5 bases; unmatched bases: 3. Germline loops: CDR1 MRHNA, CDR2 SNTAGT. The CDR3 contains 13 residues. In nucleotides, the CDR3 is TGTGCCAGCAGTTGGGGACAGCACAATGAGCAGTTCTTC. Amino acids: CASSWGQHNEQFF.

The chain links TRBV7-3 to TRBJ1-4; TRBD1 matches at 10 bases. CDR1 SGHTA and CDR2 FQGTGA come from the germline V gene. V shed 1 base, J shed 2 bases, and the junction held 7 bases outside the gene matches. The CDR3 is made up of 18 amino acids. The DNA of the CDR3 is TGTGCCAGCAGCTTAAACGACAGGGGGCGAGGCACTAATGAAAAACTGTTTTTT. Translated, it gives CASSLNDRGRGTNEKLFF. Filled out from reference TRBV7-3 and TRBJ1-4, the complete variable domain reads GAGVSQTPSNKVTEKGKYVELRCDPISGHTALYWYRQSLGQGPEFLIYFQGTGAADDSGLPNDRFFAVRPEGSVSTLKIQRTERGDSAVYLCASSLNDRGRGTNEKLFFGSGTQLSVL.

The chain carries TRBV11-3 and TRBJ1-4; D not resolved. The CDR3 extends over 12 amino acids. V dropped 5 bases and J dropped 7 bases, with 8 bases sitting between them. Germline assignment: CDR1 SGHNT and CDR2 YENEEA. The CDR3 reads CASSPRLEKLFF. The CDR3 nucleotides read TGTGCCAGCAGCCCGCGGCTTGAAAAACTGTTTTTT.

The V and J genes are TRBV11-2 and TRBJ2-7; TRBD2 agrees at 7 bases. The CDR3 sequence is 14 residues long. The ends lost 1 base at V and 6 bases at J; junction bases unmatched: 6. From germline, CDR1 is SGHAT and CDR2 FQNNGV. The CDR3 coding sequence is TGTGCCAGCAGCTTAGCCGGGAGGAGTGGCGAGCAGTACTTC. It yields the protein CASSLAGRSGEQYF.

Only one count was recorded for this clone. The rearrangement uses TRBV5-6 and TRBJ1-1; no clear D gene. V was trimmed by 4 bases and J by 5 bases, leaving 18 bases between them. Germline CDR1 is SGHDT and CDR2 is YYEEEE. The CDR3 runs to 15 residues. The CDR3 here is CASSPRGPRGTEAFF. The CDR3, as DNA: TGTGCCAGCAGCCCCCGAGGGCCCCGGGGTACTGAAGCTTTCTTT.

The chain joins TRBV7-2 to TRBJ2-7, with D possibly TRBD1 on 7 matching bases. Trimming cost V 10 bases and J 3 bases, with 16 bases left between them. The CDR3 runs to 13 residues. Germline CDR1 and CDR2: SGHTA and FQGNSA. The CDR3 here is CATTRQGGYEQYF. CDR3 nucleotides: TGTGCCACCACCCGGCAGGGGGGCTACGAGCAGTACTTC.

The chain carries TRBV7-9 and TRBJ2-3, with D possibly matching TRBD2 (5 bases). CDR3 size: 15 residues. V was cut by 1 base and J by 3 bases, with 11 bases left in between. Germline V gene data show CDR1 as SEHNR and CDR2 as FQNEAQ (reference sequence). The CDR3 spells CASSLGGGRTDTQYF. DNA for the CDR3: TGTGCCAGCAGCTTAGGCGGCGGGCGGACAGATACGCAGTATTTT.

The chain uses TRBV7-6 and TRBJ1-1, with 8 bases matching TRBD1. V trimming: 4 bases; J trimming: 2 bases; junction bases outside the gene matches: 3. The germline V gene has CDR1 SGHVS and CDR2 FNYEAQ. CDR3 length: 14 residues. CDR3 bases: TGTGCCAGCAGCTCGGGACAGGCTAACACTGAAGCTTTCTTT. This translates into CASSSGQANTEAFF.

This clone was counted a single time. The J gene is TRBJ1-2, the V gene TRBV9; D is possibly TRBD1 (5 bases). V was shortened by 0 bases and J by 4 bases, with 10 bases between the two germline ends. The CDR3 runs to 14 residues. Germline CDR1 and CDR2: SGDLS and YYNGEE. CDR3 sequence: CASSVARGGYGYTF. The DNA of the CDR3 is TGTGCCAGCAGCGTAGCAAGGGGTGGCTATGGCTACACCTTC.